Each of the 8 T cell receptor beta chains below was sequenced from the same sample in a study of graft-versus-host responses after intestinal transplantation. Some clones are missing from TCRdb's copy, which holds only in-frame ones; the method was immunoSEQ multiplex PCR. The sample holds about 54,000 clones, about 90% seen once. The specimen was PBMCs, collected 650 to 670 days after intestinal transplant. The origin of the receptors is a human patient who received an intestinal transplant, so some T cells may come from the graft donor.

This clone was counted a single time. The chain is built from TRBV9 and TRBJ1-1; 8 nucleotides agree with TRBD1. V gave up 2 bases and J gave up 1 base; unmatched junction bases: 4. Germline V gives CDR1 SGDLS, CDR2 YYNGEE. The CDR3 is 15 amino acids. CDR3: CASSVLGQGNTEAFF. CDR3 nucleotides: TGTGCCAGCAGCGTCCTCGGACAGGGGAACACTGAAGCTTTCTTT.

The chain employs TRBV4-1 and TRBJ2-1; 8 nucleotides line up with TRBD1. Germline V gene sequence: CDR1 MGHRA, CDR2 YSYEKL. The CDR3 loop spans 16 amino acids. V gave up 1 base and J gave up 2 bases; unmatched junction bases: 4. The CDR3 region is CASSQGQGKTYNEQFF. CDR3 coding DNA: TGCGCCAGCAGCCAAGGACAGGGGAAAACCTACAATGAGCAGTTCTTC.

The V gene is TRBV4-2, the J gene TRBJ2-5; D may be TRBD1 (6 bases). V lost 3 bases, J lost 3 bases, and 11 bases lay in between. The CDR3 consists of 14 residues. The germline gives CDR1 LGHNA, CDR2 YNFKEQ. The CDR3 is CASSQAQGKETQYF. CDR3 nucleotide sequence: TGTGCCAGCAGCCAGGCACAGGGAAAAGAGACCCAGTACTTC.

V usage is TRBV5-1 and J usage is TRBJ2-3; no definite D call. The CDR3 is 14 amino acids. Germline lookup yields CDR1 SGHRS and CDR2 YFSETQ. V dropped 5 bases and J dropped 2 bases, with 12 bases sitting between them. CDR3 sequence reads: CASRSETYTDTQYF. The CDR3 DNA sequence: TGCGCCAGCAGGTCGGAGACCTACACAGATACGCAGTATTTT. Combining the CDR3 with reference TRBV5-1 and TRBJ2-3 gives the whole variable domain KAGVTQTPRYLIKTRGQQVTLSCSPISGHRSVSWYQQTPGQGLQFLFEYFSETQRNKGNFPGRFSGRQFSNSRSEMNVSTLELGDSALYLCASRSETYTDTQYFGPGTRLTVL.

The V gene is TRBV7-9, the J gene TRBJ2-7; TRBD2 might be the D (6 bases). The CDR3 spans 15 residues. Germline V lookup: CDR1 SEHNR, CDR2 FQNEAQ (reference sequence). V was pared by 5 bases and J by 1 base, with 15 bases between. The chain's CDR3 is CASSPRGGGSYEQYF. CDR3 DNA sequence: TGTGCCAGCAGCCCGCGGGGTGGGGGATCCTACGAGCAGTACTTC. Drawing the rest from reference TRBV7-9 and TRBJ2-7, the complete variable domain is DTGVSQNPRHKITKRGQNVTFRCDPISEHNRLYWYRQTLGQGPEFLTYFQNEAQLEKSRLLSDRFSAERPKGSFSTLEIQRTEQGDSAMYLCASSPRGGGSYEQYFGPGTRLTVT.

The V gene is TRBV5-8, the J gene TRBJ2-5; D is unclear. The CDR3 has 11 amino acids. Trimming removed 4 bases from V and 5 bases from J, with 6 bases in between. Germline V gives CDR1 SGHTS, CDR2 YDEGEE. Here the CDR3 DNA reads TGTGCCAGCAGCCATCGGGAGACCCAGTACTTC. It is translated as CASSHRETQYF. Based on the CDR3 plus reference TRBV5-8 and TRBJ2-5, the full variable domain is EAGVTQSPTHLIKTRGQQATLRCSPISGHTSVYWYQQALGLGLQFLLWYDEGEERNRGNFPPRFSGRQFPNYSSELNVNALELEDSALYLCASSHRETQYFGPGTRLLVL.

The chain has TRBV6-1 and TRBJ1-2, with a weak D call TRBD1 (5 bases). V was clipped by 0 bases and J by 4 bases, with 9 bases between them. Looked up from germline, CDR1 is MNHNS and CDR2 is SASEGT. CDR3 length equals 14 residues. CDR3 protein: CASSEALGPYGYTF. CDR3 bases: TGTGCCAGCAGTGAAGCGCTGGGACCCTATGGCTACACCTTC.

The V call is TRBV12-2, the J call TRBJ1-1. TRBV12-2 is a recognized pseudogene. The CDR3 runs to 20 residues. The CDR3 DNA is TGTGCAAGTCGCTTACGCGTCAAAGATGGAAGCAGTACCATGAACACTGAAGCTTTCTTT. The encoded protein is CASRLRVKDGSSTMNTEAFF.